The rows below give T cell receptor beta chains drawn from one sample of a study of cytomegalovirus exposure and HLA in healthy donors. This table comes from immunoSEQ multiplex PCR, and its TCRdb copy is limited to in-frame clones, with some not included. Altogether approximately 84,000 clones are present, 60% to 80% being singletons, with the ten largest covering roughly 2.2%. Material: PBMCs. The source of these receptors is a man in his forties in good health and CMV-seronegative. The CDR3 runs from the conserved cysteine through the conserved F or W. The order of the fields is V gene, D gene, clone size, J gene, CDR3 DNA, CDR3 protein. D genes are given only for firm matches. A clone size is listed for some rows: how often the clone was seen (once, few, many), or a class if it is expanded.

v_gene: TRBV6-5
d_gene: -
abundance: -
j_gene: TRBJ2-7
CDR3nt: TGTGCCAGCTTGAGACAGCTTAGCTCCTACGAGCAGTACTTC
CDR3aa: CASLRQLSSYEQYF

v_gene: TRBV28
d_gene: TRBD1
abundance: -
j_gene: TRBJ1-2
CDR3nt: TGTGCCAGCACCTTGGTGGGACAGGGAGGCTATGGCTACACCTTC
CDR3aa: CASTLVGQGGYGYTF

v_gene: TRBV28
d_gene: -
abundance: -
j_gene: TRBJ2-1
CDR3nt: TGTGCCAGCAGTTTATCCGCCCAGGGTTCCAATGAGCAGTTCTTC
CDR3aa: CASSLSAQGSNEQFF

v_gene: TRBV7-3
d_gene: -
abundance: few
j_gene: TRBJ2-1
CDR3nt: TGTGCCAGCAGCTTAATCTTTGGTCAGAATGAGCAGTTCTTC
CDR3aa: CASSLIFGQNEQFF

v_gene: TRBV5-1
d_gene: -
abundance: -
j_gene: TRBJ2-7
CDR3nt: TGCGCCAGCAGCCCCCCAACAGGTTTCAACGAGCAGTACTTC
CDR3aa: CASSPPTGFNEQYF

v_gene: TRBV27
d_gene: TRBD1
abundance: -
j_gene: TRBJ2-7
CDR3nt: TGTGCCAGCAGTTTCTCCACAGGGGTAGCCTCCTACGAGCAGTACTTC
CDR3aa: CASSFSTGVASYEQYF

v_gene: TRBV6-6
d_gene: -
abundance: -
j_gene: TRBJ2-1
CDR3nt: TGTGCCAGCAGTTTCCCCTCGGGTGAGCAGTTCTTC
CDR3aa: CASSFPSGEQFF

v_gene: TRBV7-9
d_gene: TRBD1
abundance: -
j_gene: TRBJ1-1
CDR3nt: TGTGCCAGCAGCTTGGGGACAGGGGCTACTGAAGCTTTCTTT
CDR3aa: CASSLGTGATEAFF

v_gene: TRBV10-2
d_gene: -
abundance: -
j_gene: TRBJ1-3
CDR3nt: TGCGCCAGCAGTACATCAGGGGAAAGTGGCATATATTTT
CDR3aa: CASSTSGESGIYF

v_gene: TRBV27
d_gene: -
abundance: -
j_gene: TRBJ1-2
CDR3nt: TGTGCCAGCAGCTCGGACAGTAACTATGGCTACACCTTC
CDR3aa: CASSSDSNYGYTF

v_gene: TRBV6-6
d_gene: TRBD1
abundance: -
j_gene: TRBJ1-4
CDR3nt: TGTGCCAGCAGCCAATCCCAGGACAGGGGGAAAAAACTGTTTTTT
CDR3aa: CASSQSQDRGKKLFF

v_gene: TRBV5-1
d_gene: TRBD2
abundance: -
j_gene: TRBJ2-3
CDR3nt: TGCGCCAGCAGCTTAACCCCGGGACTAGTACAAACAGATACGCAGTATTTT
CDR3aa: CASSLTPGLVQTDTQYF

v_gene: TRBV2
d_gene: TRBD1
abundance: -
j_gene: TRBJ2-3
CDR3nt: TGTGCCAGCAGTGAAACAGGGGGCCTGAGGGGAGATACGCAGTATTTT
CDR3aa: CASSETGGLRGDTQYF

v_gene: TRBV2
d_gene: TRBD1
abundance: -
j_gene: TRBJ1-1
CDR3nt: TGTGCCGGACAGGTAAAGAACACTGAAGCTTTCTTT
CDR3aa: CAGQVKNTEAFF